The source of this T cell receptor (beta chain) is a study of T cell repertoires in cytomegalovirus infection. At the level of the study: CMV infection and matching HLA type were both indicated by public TCR beta signatures.

MiXCR was run by TCRdb on the reads, yielding one entry per CDR3 protein. The sample holds about 310,000 distinct CDR3 sequences; about 17% are singletons and the top ten take around 13%. This CDR3 has 12 amino acids. CDR1 KGHSH and CDR2 LQKENI come from the germline V gene. Study findings and constraints: HLA-C-restricted TCR beta clonotypes specific for CMV led the ex vivo response.

Ten or more counts support this clonotype. Its antigen is still unknown. The sequenced sample was PBMCs. The chain uses TRBV18 and TRBJ2-5; 7 bases are a match to TRBD1. This sequence was found in a human donor in good health (CMV status not recorded). Some clones in this sample may be carry-over from other donors' samples. The CDR3 coding sequence is TGTGCTAGCAGCCCAGGGGGAGAGACCCAGTACTTC. This translates into CASSPGGETQYF.